The 29 T cell receptor beta chains presented below share a single source sample, sequenced in a study of chemoradiotherapy in HPV16-positive cancers. Profiling relied on immunoSEQ multiplex PCR, and the TCRdb table lists in-frame clones only, not all of them. The sample has 11,000 or so clones; around 82% are singletons. The biological material was taken from a patient who underwent chemoradiotherapy. These receptors were obtained from a human donor with HPV-associated anogenital cancer.

V and J are TRBV7-2 and TRBJ2-1; 7 nucleotides agree with TRBD2. CDR3 length equals 15 residues. Germline loops: CDR1 SGHTA, CDR2 FQGNSA. V dropped 3 bases and J dropped 4; count of bases not matched to a gene: 6. The CDR3 DNA is TGTGCCAGCAGCTTTAACGGGGGAGGGTACAATGAGCAGTTCTTC. This encodes CASSFNGGGYNEQFF.

The rearrangement joins TRBV5-5 to TRBJ2-1, with no clear D. The CDR3 covers 13 residues. Deletions cut 1 base from V and 7 bases from J, with 9 bases between. The V gene's germline CDR1 is SGHKS and CDR2 YYEKEE (reference sequence). In DNA, the CDR3 is TGTGCCAGCAGCTTGAGGTGGGGAAATGAGCAGTTCTTC. This sequence encodes CASSLRWGNEQFF.

This clone came up a few times. J is TRBJ2-6 and V is TRBV7-3; no clear D gene. Per the germline V gene, CDR1 is SGHTA and CDR2 is FQGTGA. CDR3 size: 15 residues. V was clipped by 2 bases and J by 0 bases, with 5 bases between them. The CDR3 here is CASSLEDSGANVLTF. CDR3 sequence (DNA): TGTGCCAGCAGCTTAGAAGACTCTGGGGCCAACGTCCTGACTTTC.

This rearrangement joins TRBV5-1 to TRBJ2-5, with D uncertain. The J call may be wrong; the DNA end is better matched by TRBJ2-7. CDR3 length equals 13 residues. Germline CDR1 SGHRS, CDR2 YFSETQ. Here the CDR3 reads CASTLAPSYEQYF. CDR3 sequence (DNA): TGCGCCAGCACTCTGGCTCCGTCCTACGAGCAGTACTTC.

The V gene is TRBV19, the J gene TRBJ1-1; maybe TRBD1 (5 bases). Trimming pared 6 bases from V and 1 base from J, leaving 12 bases between. Looked up from germline, CDR1 is LNHDA and CDR2 is SQIVND (reference sequence). The CDR3 has 14 residues. DNA of the CDR3: TGTGCCAGTAGCCCCCTTGGGGCGAACACTGAAGCTTTCTTT. Amino acid sequence: CASSPLGANTEAFF.

In its sample, this clone was seen a few times. The chain combines TRBV6-1 with TRBJ2-2; D might be TRBD1 (6 bases). V gave up 6 bases and J gave up 8 bases, with 19 bases separating them. This CDR3 is 15 amino acids long. Per germline, CDR1 MNHNS and CDR2 SASEGT. CDR3: CASSPRGFPGGELFF. The CDR3 bases are TGTGCCAGCAGCCCAAGGGGGTTTCCAGGTGGGGAGCTGTTTTTT.

The V gene is TRBV7-9, the J gene TRBJ2-1; no reliable D call. Trimming cost V 4 bases and J 5 bases, with 9 bases left between them. Germline V CDR1 and CDR2: SEHNR, FQNEAQ (reference sequence). This CDR3 comprises 13 residues. CDR3 nucleotide sequence: TGTGCCAGCAGCTCGGACGGGCACAATGAGCAGTTCTTC. Its translation is CASSSDGHNEQFF.

This chain joins TRBV9 and TRBJ1-1; 10 bases are shared with TRBD1. The V and J ends lost 0 bases and 6 bases, in that order; junction bases with no gene match: 8. CDR3 length: 16 amino acids. Germline CDR1 SGDLS, CDR2 YYNGEE. CDR3 DNA: TGTGCCAGCAGCGTAGTAAGCCCGGGACAGGGGTCTGAAGCTTTCTTT. The encoded protein is CASSVVSPGQGSEAFF.

The chain combines TRBV5-1 with TRBJ2-7, with D hard to call. V was trimmed by 0 bases and J by 0 bases, leaving 7 bases between them. The CDR3 is 14 residues long. The germline CDR1 and CDR2 sequences are SGHRS and YFSETQ. For the CDR3, the DNA is TGCGCCAGCAGCTTGGATCAGTTCTCCTACGAGCAGTACTTC. It specifies CASSLDQFSYEQYF.

V gene TRBV4-2 combines with J gene TRBJ2-7; D might be TRBD1 (6 bases). The V end was cut by 0 bases, the J end by 0 bases, with 12 bases between. CDR1 LGHNA and CDR2 YNFKEQ come from the germline V gene. The CDR3 runs to 16 residues. DNA for the CDR3: TGTGCCAGCAGCCAAGATTGGGGGCCCTTCTCCTACGAGCAGTACTTC. It translates to CASSQDWGPFSYEQYF.

J is TRBJ2-7 and V is TRBV2; D not resolved. The V end was cut by 6 bases, the J end by 2 bases, with 17 bases between. CDR1 and CDR2 (germline): SNHLY, FYNNEI. The CDR3 length is 15 residues. The CDR3 loop reads CASSLIGVITYEQYF. CDR3 DNA sequence: TGTGCCAGCAGCCTAATCGGTGTGATTACCTACGAGCAGTACTTC.

This chain links TRBV7-9 with TRBJ2-3; TRBD2 aligns across 10 bases. The CDR3 sequence is 16 residues long. After removal of 4 bases from V and 0 bases from J, the junction contained 4 bases not matched to a gene. Germline CDR1 and CDR2: SEHNR and FQNEAQ (reference sequence). The DNA of the CDR3 is TGTGCCAGCAGCTCTACTAGCGGGGCCAGCACAGATACGCAGTATTTT. This codes for CASSSTSGASTDTQYF.

The rearrangement joins TRBV4-1 to TRBJ1-4; 7 bases are shared with TRBD1. Per the germline V gene, CDR1 is MGHRA and CDR2 is YSYEKL. Trimming cost V 3 bases and J 11 bases; bases outside gene matches: 21. The CDR3 contains 18 residues. The CDR3 here is CASSQRTGMDGGGGKLFF. Here the CDR3 DNA reads TGCGCCAGCAGCCAGCGGACAGGCATGGATGGGGGGGGAGGGAAACTGTTTTTT.

The chain carries TRBV5-8 and TRBJ1-5; 10 bases map to TRBD1. The V gene's germline CDR1 is SGHTS and CDR2 YDEGEE. J gave up 1 base and V 2 bases, and 3 bases lay outside the gene matches. The length of the CDR3 is 16 residues. The CDR3, as DNA: TGTGCCAGCAGCTTCGGGACAGGGGACAGCAATCAGCCCCAGCATTTT. It codes for CASSFGTGDSNQPQHF.

This clone occurred a few times. The chain joins TRBV18 to TRBJ2-7, with D unclear. The CDR3 extends over 11 amino acids. Germline CDR1 KGHSH, CDR2 LQKENI. The V and J ends lost 5 bases and 2 bases respectively, with 4 bases between them. The CDR3 coding sequence is TGTGCCAGCTCATACGCCTACGAGCAGTACTTC. Protein: CASSYAYEQYF.

The chain links TRBV4-2 to TRBJ2-3, with a weak D call TRBD1 (6 bases). Germline V CDR1 and CDR2: LGHNA, YNFKEQ. V lost 5 bases to trimming and J lost 3 bases, with 9 bases between them. This CDR3 contains 13 residues. Here the CDR3 reads CASSRGTTDTQYF. The CDR3 coding sequence is TGTGCCAGCAGCAGGGGGACAACAGATACGCAGTATTTT.

The J gene is TRBJ1-1, the V gene TRBV7-9, with 9 bases matching TRBD1. This CDR3 spans 16 amino acids. V lost 4 bases, J lost 5 bases, and 11 bases stayed unmatched. Germline lookup yields CDR1 SEHNR and CDR2 FQNEAQ (reference sequence). CDR3 amino acids: CASSSDPGQGRTEAFF. CDR3 in DNA: TGTGCCAGCAGCTCAGACCCGGGACAGGGAAGGACTGAAGCTTTCTTT.

This chain links TRBV5-6 with TRBJ1-2; D might be TRBD1 (6 bases). Germline CDR1 and CDR2: SGHDT and YYEEEE. With 6 bases removed from V and 8 bases from J, the gap between germline ends came to 20 bases. CDR3 length: 14 amino acids. CDR3 sequence reads: CASTRDEGVWGYTF. CDR3 in DNA: TGTGCCAGCACCCGAGACGAGGGGGTTTGGGGCTACACCTTC.

The chain joins TRBV5-1 to TRBJ2-7, with D possibly called TRBD1 or TRBD2 (7 bases each). This CDR3 contains 18 residues. V lost 0 bases to trimming and J lost 0 bases, with 19 bases between them. Germline V gene sequence: CDR1 SGHRS, CDR2 YFSETQ. CDR3 in DNA: TGCGCCAGCAGCTTGGGGGGGGGACAGACTATCAGCTCCTACGAGCAGTACTTC. This gives the protein CASSLGGGQTISSYEQYF.

This clone qualifies as medium-sized. The rearrangement links TRBV4-1 to TRBJ1-1, with unresolved D. With 3 bases removed from V and 0 bases from J, the gap between germline ends came to 5 bases. This CDR3 has 13 amino acids. The germline CDR1 and CDR2 sequences are MGHRA and YSYEKL. DNA of the CDR3: TGCGCCAGCAGCCACGGGCTGAACACTGAAGCTTTCTTT. Protein sequence: CASSHGLNTEAFF.

The gene calls are TRBV5-6 and TRBJ2-1; D unclear. CDR3 size: 12 residues. V gave up 0 bases and J gave up 9 bases, with 7 bases separating them. Germline CDR1 reads SGHDT; CDR2 reads YYEEEE. The CDR3 sequence is CASSLVGIEQFF. The CDR3 nucleotides read TGTGCCAGCAGCTTGGTAGGAATTGAGCAGTTCTTC.

The V call is TRBV6-5, the J call TRBJ1-1; no firm D call. Germline CDR1 MNHEY, CDR2 SVGAGI. The CDR3 runs to 13 residues. The V end was cut by 5 bases, the J end by 1 base, with 8 bases between. CDR3 in DNA: TGTGCCAGCAGTGCCTTCGGGAACACTGAAGCTTTCTTT. Translating gives CASSAFGNTEAFF.

V and J are TRBV6-5 and TRBJ1-6, with D possibly TRBD1 on 6 matching bases. CDR1 is MNHEY, CDR2 SVGAGI, per germline. V was clipped by 5 bases and J by 4 bases, with 12 bases between them. The CDR3 totals 15 residues. CDR3 nucleotides: TGTGCCAGCAGTCCCGGACAGACTTATAATTCACCCCTCCACTTT. Residues: CASSPGQTYNSPLHF.

The V gene is TRBV7-2, the J gene TRBJ2-3, with TRBD2 matching 12 bases. The germline gives CDR1 SGHTA, CDR2 FQGNSA. V lost 2 bases, J lost 4 bases, and 1 base stayed unmatched. The CDR3 runs to 15 residues. The DNA of the CDR3 is TGTGCCAGCAGCTTACTAGCGGGGGGGCCAGATACGCAGTATTTT. It translates to CASSLLAGGPDTQYF.

In its sample, this clone was seen a few times. V gene TRBV29-1 combines with J gene TRBJ1-2, with 8 nucleotides matching TRBD1. Trimming removed 6 bases from V and 6 bases from J; junction bases left unmatched: 9. CDR1 and CDR2 from the germline V gene are SQVTM and ANQGSEA. CDR3 size: 13 residues. The CDR3 region has the DNA TGCAGCGTCCTAGAAGACAGGGGAGATGGCTACACCTTC. As protein: CSVLEDRGDGYTF.

The chain is built from TRBV28 and TRBJ1-1; D unclear. Per the germline V gene, CDR1 is MDHEN and CDR2 is SYDVKM. Trimming took 5 bases from V and 8 from J, leaving 12 bases between them. This CDR3 has 12 amino acids. CDR3 residues: CASSPRALEAFF. Here the CDR3 DNA reads TGTGCCAGCAGTCCCCGGGCCTTAGAAGCTTTCTTT.

The V call is TRBV9, the J call TRBJ2-2; possibly TRBD2 for D (5 bases). This CDR3 has 16 residues. Per the germline V gene, CDR1 is SGDLS and CDR2 is YYNGEE. Trimming removed 0 bases from V and 2 bases from J, with 11 bases in between. Here the CDR3 DNA reads TGTGCCAGCAGCGTAGGGCTAGCCCTAAACACCGGGGAGCTGTTTTTT. Protein: CASSVGLALNTGELFF.

This chain uses TRBV6-9 with TRBJ1-1, with D unclear. The V gene lost 4 bases and the J gene lost 1 base, with 10 bases spanning the gap. Germline values: CDR1 MNHGY, CDR2 SVAAGI. This CDR3 has 14 amino acids. CDR3 protein: CASSSLHGNTEAFF. CDR3 DNA sequence: TGTGCCAGCAGTTCGCTGCATGGGAACACTGAAGCTTTCTTT.

There are a few counts of this clone. The chain couples TRBV6-5 to TRBJ2-7, with 10 bases aligning to TRBD1. Germline V gives CDR1 MNHEY, CDR2 SVGAGI. This CDR3 contains 14 residues. V dropped 2 bases and J dropped 5; count of bases not matched to a gene: 3. The CDR3: CASSYGTGVNEQYF. Written as DNA, the CDR3 is TGTGCCAGCAGTTACGGGACAGGGGTGAACGAGCAGTACTTC.